Listed below are T cell receptor beta chains from one sample, sequenced in a study of T cells in Graves' hyperthyroidism and ophthalmopathy. TCRdb itself ran the multiplex PCR reads through MiXCR, one entry per CDR3 protein. There are approximately 610,000 distinct CDR3 sequences in the sample; approximately 15% occur only once, and around a sixth lies in the top ten. The material sequenced was blood. Source of these receptors: a woman aged 18-29 years with Graves' hyperthyroidism. Each CDR3 is given with its conserved first and last residue. The D gene is left open where the match is weak. Clone size, where shown, is once, few, many, or a class for clones that have expanded.

abundance	v_gene	j_gene	d_gene	CDR3aa	CDR3nt
-	TRBV5-6	TRBJ1-1	-	CASSGLLNTEAFF	TGTGCCAGCAGCGGACTTCTGAACACTGAAGCTTTCTTT
few	TRBV7-2	TRBJ1-2	TRBD1	CASSLAVDRADGYTF	TGTGCCAGCAGCTTAGCGGTGGACAGGGCGGATGGCTACACCTTC
many	TRBV5-1	TRBJ2-7	TRBD2	CASSFYSGTNYEQYF	TGCGCCAGCAGCTTTTATAGCGGGACCAACTACGAGCAGTACTTC
many	TRBV29-1	TRBJ2-7	TRBD1	CSVVTPRTGNPYEQYF	TGCAGCGTGGTAACGCCCCGGACAGGAAACCCCTACGAGCAGTACTTC
few	TRBV24-1	TRBJ2-3	-	CATGGYTDTQYF	TGTGCCACCGGGGGATACACAGATACGCAGTATTTT
few	TRBV5-1	TRBJ1-2	-	CASSLADFNYGYTF	TGCGCCAGCAGCTTGGCGGACTTCAACTATGGCTACACCTTC
few	TRBV20-1	TRBJ2-3	TRBD2	CSARPAGELYTQYF	TGCAGTGCTAGACCAGCGGGAGAGCTTTATACGCAGTATTTT
many	TRBV2	TRBJ1-4	TRBD1	CASGRGDEKLFF	TGTGCCAGCGGCAGGGGGGATGAAAAACTGTTTTTT
many	TRBV12-3/TRBV12-4	TRBJ2-5	TRBD2	CASSTRWGGGETQYF	TGTGCCAGCAGTACCCGGTGGGGGGGAGGAGAGACCCAGTACTTC
-	TRBV10-3	TRBJ2-5	-	CAIIFGLTMGETQYF	TGTGCCATCATCTTCGGACTAACGATGGGAGAGACCCAGTACTTC
-	TRBV7-8	TRBJ2-7	TRBD1	CASRPSRQGAPYEQYF	TGTGCCAGCAGACCCTCACGTCAGGGGGCGCCCTACGAGCAGTACTTC